What follows are 25 T cell receptor beta chains derived from one specimen sequenced in a study of blood T cell repertoires in COVID-19. The protocol was immunoSEQ multiplex PCR, while the TCRdb copy is restricted to in-frame clones and leaves out a portion. The sample has under 250,000 clones, around four fifths seen once. The specimen sequenced was PBMCs or T cells enriched from blood (not recorded which). These receptors all stem from a woman between 40 and 55 years old who had been exposed to COVID-19.

This sequence joins TRBV28 and TRBJ1-2; a possible D gene is TRBD1 (6 bases). This CDR3 is 19 amino acids long. Germline V gene lookup returns CDR1 MDHEN and CDR2 SYDVKM. V dropped 4 bases and J dropped 0 bases, with 24 bases sitting between them. The CDR3 protein is CASSSLPGQRSSSNYGYTF. In DNA, the CDR3 is TGTGCCAGCAGTTCCCTTCCCGGACAGAGATCGTCTTCTAACTATGGCTACACCTTC.

This clone has more than one count but fewer than ten. CDR3 sequence reads: CASGLAPGTEAFF. The CDR3 nucleotides read TGTGCTAGTGGTTTGGCTCCCGGTACTGAAGCTTTCTTT. The chain combines TRBV12-5 with TRBJ1-1; D unclear. CDR1 is LGHNT, CDR2 FRNRAP, per germline. The CDR3 runs 13 residues. V lost 1 base, J lost 5 bases, and 8 bases lay in between.

The chain uses TRBV9 and TRBJ1-3, with 7 nucleotides matching TRBD1. Losses at the gene ends were 4 bases for V and 0 bases for J; bases not matched to a gene: 4. The CDR3 has 15 residues. Germline CDR1 is SGDLS and CDR2 is YYNGEE. As DNA, the CDR3 is TGTGCCAGCAGCACCTGGACAGGCTCTGGAAACACCATATATTTT. Encoded protein: CASSTWTGSGNTIYF.

V usage is TRBV9 and J usage is TRBJ2-7; D possibly corresponds to TRBD2 (6 bases). The CDR3 covers 18 residues. V was clipped by 0 bases and J by 6 bases, with 25 bases between them. Germline V gene sequence: CDR1 SGDLS, CDR2 YYNGEE. CDR3 region: CASSVDSRWGGPGGEQYF. The CDR3 DNA follows: TGTGCCAGCAGCGTAGACTCTCGCTGGGGAGGCCCTGGGGGCGAGCAGTACTTC.

The V and J genes are TRBV27 and TRBJ1-5; D remains ambiguous. The CDR3 consists of 14 residues. The V and J ends lost 3 bases and 4 bases respectively, with 10 bases between them. Germline CDR1 MNHEY, CDR2 SMNVEV (reference sequence). The CDR3 loop reads CASSLAGANQPQHF. In nucleotides, the CDR3 is TGTGCCAGCAGTTTGGCGGGAGCGAATCAGCCCCAGCATTTT.

The chain couples TRBV3-1 (or the pseudogene TRBV3-2) to TRBJ2-1; 8 nucleotides line up with TRBD2. The CDR3 length is 15 residues. In germline, CDR1 is LGHDT, CDR2 YNNKEL (reference sequence). V trimming: 1 base; J trimming: 2 bases; junction bases outside the gene matches: 1. This CDR3 reads CASSQVAGTYNEQFF. DNA for the CDR3: TGTGCCAGCAGCCAAGTAGCGGGGACCTACAATGAGCAGTTCTTC.

The CDR3 is CASSLTAGAGYTF. The CDR3 DNA reads TGTGCCAGCAGCTTAACGGCGGGGGCCGGCTACACCTTC. V and J are TRBV7-3 and TRBJ1-2; D may be TRBD1 (6 bases). V dropped 0 bases and J dropped 8 bases, with 10 bases sitting between them. The CDR3 is made up of 13 amino acids. Germline V gives CDR1 SGHTA, CDR2 FQGTGA. Full variable domain (missing parts from reference TRBV7-3 and TRBJ1-2): GAGVSQTPSNKVTEKGKYVELRCDPISGHTALYWYRQSLGQGPEFLIYFQGTGAADDSGLPNDRFFAVRPEGSVSTLKIQRTERGDSAVYLCASSLTAGAGYTFGSGTRLTVV.

J is TRBJ1-4 and V is TRBV6-6, with 11 bases matching TRBD1. The junction had 17 bases not matched to a gene; V was cut back by 4 bases and J by 16 bases. CDR1 is MNHNY, CDR2 SVGAGI, per germline (reference sequence). CDR3 length: 16 residues. The CDR3 sequence: CASSFNPMGQGGVGFF. CDR3 coding DNA: TGTGCCAGCAGTTTCAACCCTATGGGACAGGGGGGGGTCGGGTTTTTT.

This clone was picked up a small number of times. The chain joins TRBV6-6 to TRBJ1-3; TRBD1 matches at 12 bases. The CDR3 consists of 17 residues. Germline-derived CDR1 and CDR2 are MNHNY and SVGAGI (reference sequence). J gave up 1 base and V 6 bases, and 7 bases lay outside the gene matches. The CDR3 DNA reads as TGTGCCAGCAGACGAGGGACAGGGGGCTCGTCTGGAAACACCATATATTTT. This gives the protein CASRRGTGGSSGNTIYF.

The rearrangement links TRBV5-6 to TRBJ1-5; D may be TRBD1 (5 bases). The ends were cut back, 4 bases at V and 1 base at J, with 12 bases in the middle. Germline CDR1 SGHDT, CDR2 YYEEEE. The CDR3 spans 15 residues. DNA of the CDR3: TGTGCCAGCAGCACGCGGGGGGGGAGCAATCAGCCCCAGCATTTT. Residues: CASSTRGGSNQPQHF.

The J gene is TRBJ2-7, the V gene TRBV14; a possible D gene is TRBD2 (5 bases). This CDR3 region has 13 residues. V gave up 0 bases and J gave up 9 bases, with 12 bases separating them. From germline, CDR1 is SGHDN and CDR2 FVKESK. CDR3 protein: CASSQDLGGPQYF. In nucleotides, the CDR3 is TGTGCCAGCAGCCAAGATCTTGGAGGTCCGCAGTACTTC.

V usage is TRBV7-2 and J usage is TRBJ2-7, with 10 bases that match TRBD2. The germline V gene encodes CDR1 SGHTA and CDR2 FQGNSA. The trim removed 5 bases at V and 0 bases at J, leaving 7 bases unmatched. The CDR3 sequence is 16 residues long. Here the CDR3 reads CASSPSGGGSSYEQYF. CDR3 DNA sequence: TGTGCCAGCAGCCCGAGCGGGGGGGGGAGCTCCTACGAGCAGTACTTC. The full variable domain, its missing parts supplied by reference TRBV7-2 and TRBJ2-7, is GAGVSQSPSNKVTEKGKDVELRCDPISGHTALYWYRQSLGQGLEFLIYFQGNSAPDKSGLPSDRFSAERTGGSVSTLTIQRTQQEDSAVYLCASSPSGGGSSYEQYFGPGTRLTVT.

This clone was counted once. The CDR3 reads CASSLQGSGGGYTF. The CDR3 nucleotides read TGTGCCAGCAGCTTACAAGGTTCGGGGGGTGGCTACACCTTC. The chain uses TRBV13 and TRBJ1-2; TRBD1 is a possible D gene (5 bases). This CDR3 is 14 amino acids long. V shed 2 bases and J shed 7 bases, with 14 bases lying between them. Looked up from germline, CDR1 is PRHDT and CDR2 is FYEKMQ (reference sequence). Full variable domain (rest looked up from reference TRBV13 and TRBJ1-2): AAGVIQSPRHLIKEKRETATLKCYPIPRHDTVYWYQQGPGQDPQFLISFYEKMQSDKGSIPDRFSAQQFSDYHSELNMSSLELGDSALYFCASSLQGSGGGYTFGSGTRLTVV.

This clone was counted a few times. This chain joins TRBV5-5 and TRBJ1-2; possibly TRBD1 for D (6 bases). Per the germline V gene, CDR1 is SGHKS and CDR2 is YYEKEE (reference sequence). With 1 base removed from V and 5 bases from J, the gap between germline ends came to 15 bases. This CDR3 has 15 residues. CDR3 DNA sequence: TGTGCCAGCAGCTTGCGCGACAGGATGGAATATGGCTACACCTTC. Translated, it gives CASSLRDRMEYGYTF.

V usage is TRBV18 and J usage is TRBJ1-1; D might be TRBD1 (6 bases). The ends were cut back, 4 bases at V and 2 bases at J, with 11 bases in the middle. The CDR3 is 14 amino acids. From germline, CDR1 is KGHSH and CDR2 LQKENI. CDR3 amino acids: CASSRQGSNTEAFF. In nucleotides, the CDR3 is TGTGCCAGCTCACGTCAGGGGTCTAACACTGAAGCTTTCTTT.

The chain joins TRBV3-1 (or the pseudogene TRBV3-2) to TRBJ2-3; TRBD2 matches 16 bases. The CDR3 is 14 residues long. CDR1 and CDR2 from the germline V gene are LGHDT and YNNKEL (reference sequence). The ends lost 4 bases at V and 10 bases at J; junction bases unmatched: 2. The CDR3 DNA sequence: TGTGCCAGCAGCCCCGGGACTAGCGGGGGGGCGCAGTATTTT. Amino acid sequence: CASSPGTSGGAQYF.

V and J are TRBV12-3 or TRBV12-4 and TRBJ1-1, with no clear D. The CDR3 has 12 residues. Trimming took 7 bases from V and 7 from J, leaving 13 bases between them. The CDR3 protein is CASIRSLGEAFF. The CDR3 region has the DNA TGTGCCAGCATCCGATCGCTCGGTGAAGCTTTCTTT.

This chain connects TRBV9 to TRBJ2-7; unclear D gene. Germline CDR1 reads SGDLS; CDR2 reads YYNGEE. The CDR3 contains 13 residues. V lost 2 bases and J lost 3, with 9 bases in between. The CDR3 region has the DNA TGTGCCAGCAGCGTGAACGCCGGCTACGAGCAGTACTTC. Protein sequence: CASSVNAGYEQYF. The variable domain in full, completed from reference TRBV9 and TRBJ2-7, reads DSGVTQTPKHLITATGQRVTLRCSPRSGDLSVYWYQQSLDQGLQFLIQYYNGEERAKGNILERFSAQQFPDLHSELNLSSLELGDSALYFCASSVNAGYEQYFGPGTRLTVT.

The chain joins TRBV27 to TRBJ1-6; possible D gene TRBD1, 6 bases. CDR1 and CDR2 from the germline V gene are MNHEY and SMNVEV (reference sequence). The CDR3 contains 16 residues. Trimming took 5 bases from V and 6 from J, leaving 17 bases between them. CDR3 in DNA: TGTGCCAGCAGTCCACGCCTGGGGGCCACTAATTCACCCCTCCACTTT. Protein sequence: CASSPRLGATNSPLHF.

This rearrangement joins TRBV5-4 to TRBJ2-7, with 8 bases aligning to TRBD1. Germline V gene sequence: CDR1 SGHNT, CDR2 YYREEE (reference sequence). CDR3 length: 15 amino acids. V shed 4 bases, J shed 2 bases, and the junction held 8 bases outside the gene matches. The CDR3 DNA sequence: TGTGCCAGCAGCCGAGACAGGGACAGGCCCTACGAGCAGTACTTC. It yields the protein CASSRDRDRPYEQYF. The variable domain in full, with the rest retrieved from reference TRBV5-4 and TRBJ2-7, is ETGVTQSPTHLIKTRGQQVTLRCSSQSGHNTVSWYQQALGQGPQFIFQYYREEENGRGNFPPRFSGLQFPNYSSELNVNALELDDSALYLCASSRDRDRPYEQYFGPGTRLTVT.

The chain recombines TRBV7-9 with TRBJ1-2; no clear D gene. Trimming removed 5 bases at V and 8 bases at J, with 12 bases between. CDR1 is SEHNR, CDR2 FQNEAQ, per germline (reference sequence). This CDR3 is 12 amino acids long. CDR3 in DNA: TGTGCCAGCAGCCTGACGGGTGTAGGCTACACCTTC. Translated, it gives CASSLTGVGYTF.

The chain links TRBV28 to TRBJ1-2, with 8 bases that match TRBD1. CDR1 is MDHEN and CDR2 is SYDVKM in the germline V gene. CDR3 size: 13 residues. The ends lost 6 bases at V and 5 bases at J; junction bases unmatched: 5. CDR3 protein: CASSSDREYGYTF. CDR3 sequence (DNA): TGTGCCAGCAGCTCGGACAGGGAGTATGGCTACACCTTC.

The V gene is TRBV12-3 or TRBV12-4, the J gene TRBJ1-2; no reliable D call. Trimming took 5 bases from V and 4 from J, leaving 8 bases between them. The CDR3 loop spans 12 amino acids. CDR3 region: CASSLESYGYTF. CDR3 sequence (DNA): TGTGCCAGCAGTCTGGAGAGCTATGGCTACACCTTC.

Only a few counts were recorded for this clone. The chain carries TRBV4-1 and TRBJ1-5, with a weak D call TRBD1 (5 bases). Germline V gene data show CDR1 as MGHRA and CDR2 as YSYEKL. The CDR3 has 15 amino acids. V lost 0 bases and J lost 6, with 12 bases in between. CDR3: CASSQEVGGGQPQHF. In DNA, the CDR3 is TGCGCCAGCAGCCAAGAGGTCGGGGGTGGTCAGCCCCAGCATTTT.

The genes are TRBV5-6 and TRBJ1-5, with D hard to call. Germline V gene lookup returns CDR1 SGHDT and CDR2 YYEEEE. This CDR3 contains 12 residues. V was pared by 1 base and J by 9 bases, with 8 bases between. CDR3 sequence: CASSLLTGPQHF. The CDR3, as DNA: TGTGCCAGCAGCTTGTTGACGGGGCCCCAGCATTTT.